Each of the 3 T cell receptor beta chains below was sequenced from the same sample in a study of regulatory T cells in long-lasting Graves disease. Time point denoted: newly diagnosed GD, antithyroid drugs for less than 3 months. The TCR library used RNA extracted from PBMCs. Arm-PCR of CDR3 regions with iRepertoire HTBI primers generated TCR beta libraries. TCRdb fed the multiplex PCR reads into MiXCR, producing one record per CDR3 protein. The sample holds 380,000 or so distinct CDR3 sequences, around 15% seen once. This same sample was also part of a study on T cells in Graves' hyperthyroidism and ophthalmopathy.

The sequences come from peripheral blood mononuclear cells (PBMCs), collected at new diagnosis, from a patient treated with antithyroid drugs. The source is a woman aged 18 to 35 with Graves disease.

At least ten counts were recorded for this clonotype. The chain recombines TRBV20-1 with TRBJ2-7, with 12 bases aligning to TRBD2. The CDR3 contains 16 residues. The V gene's germline CDR1 is DFQATT and CDR2 SNEGSKA (reference sequence). After removal of 4 bases from V and 4 bases from J, the junction contained 11 bases not matched to a gene. The CDR3 region is CSATQGLAGSLYEQYF. The CDR3 DNA reads as TGCAGTGCTACTCAAGGACTAGCGGGAAGTCTGTACGAGCAGTACTTC.

This chain links TRBV28 with TRBJ1-2; 8 bases are a match to TRBD1. This CDR3 spans 17 amino acids. Losses at the gene ends were 2 bases for V and 0 bases for J; bases not matched to a gene: 8. Germline V gene lookup returns CDR1 MDHEN and CDR2 SYDVKM. The CDR3 DNA reads TGTGCCAGCAGTTTAATAGGACAGGGACCAACTAACTATGGCTACACCTTC. Translating gives CASSLIGQGPTNYGYTF.

V usage is TRBV4-1 and J usage is TRBJ1-6; D is unresolved. This CDR3 comprises 15 residues. Trimming removed 0 bases from V and 10 bases from J, with 13 bases in between. Looked up from germline, CDR1 is MGHRA and CDR2 is YSYEKL. In DNA form, the CDR3 reads TGCGCCAGCAGCCAAGATCAAGGGTTGCGGTCACCCCTCCACTTT. Its translation is CASSQDQGLRSPLHF.